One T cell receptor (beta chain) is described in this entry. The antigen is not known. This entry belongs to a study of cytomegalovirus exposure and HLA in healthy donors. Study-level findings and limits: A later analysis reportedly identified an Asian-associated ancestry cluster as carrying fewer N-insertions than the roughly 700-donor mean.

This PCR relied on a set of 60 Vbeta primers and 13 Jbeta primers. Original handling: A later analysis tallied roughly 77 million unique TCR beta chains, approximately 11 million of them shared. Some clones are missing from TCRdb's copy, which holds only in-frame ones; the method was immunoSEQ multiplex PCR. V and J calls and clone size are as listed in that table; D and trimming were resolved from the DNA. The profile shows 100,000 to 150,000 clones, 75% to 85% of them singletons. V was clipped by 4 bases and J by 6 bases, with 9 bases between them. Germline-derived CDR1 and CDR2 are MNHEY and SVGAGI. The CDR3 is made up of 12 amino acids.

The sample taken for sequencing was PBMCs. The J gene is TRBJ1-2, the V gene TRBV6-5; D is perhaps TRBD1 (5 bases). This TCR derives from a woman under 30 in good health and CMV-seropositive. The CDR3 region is CASSSGQDGYTF. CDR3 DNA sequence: TGTGCCAGCAGTTCCGGACAAGATGGCTACACCTTC.